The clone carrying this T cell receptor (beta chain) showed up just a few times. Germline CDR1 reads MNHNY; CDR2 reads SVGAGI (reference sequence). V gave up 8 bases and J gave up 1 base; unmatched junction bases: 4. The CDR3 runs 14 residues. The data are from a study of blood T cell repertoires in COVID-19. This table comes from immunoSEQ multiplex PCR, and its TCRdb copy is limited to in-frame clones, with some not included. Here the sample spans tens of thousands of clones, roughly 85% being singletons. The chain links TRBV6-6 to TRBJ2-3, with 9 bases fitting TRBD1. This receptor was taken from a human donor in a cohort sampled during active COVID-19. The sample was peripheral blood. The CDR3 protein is CASGTGSGTDTQYF. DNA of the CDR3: TGTGCCAGCGGGACAGGGTCAGGCACAGATACGCAGTATTTT.